One sample yielded the 28 T cell receptor beta chains listed below, sequenced in a study of CXCR3-negative and CXCR3-positive naive CD8 T cells. The study made its TRB cDNA libraries by 5' RACE, adding UMI labels. TCRdb derives one entry per CDR3 protein from the 5' RACE reads, leaving out DNA. This table holds about 58,000 distinct CDR3 sequences. Material for sequencing was naive CXCR3- CD8+ T cells from blood. Documented subset: CD45RO-CCR7+CD27+CD95- naive CD8+ T cells lacking CXCR3 (TNR3-). These receptors were obtained from a human donor in good health. Some clones in this sample may be carry-over from other donors' samples.

V is TRBV28 and J is TRBJ2-5; TCRdb gives TRBD1 as the D gene, but with no DNA this cannot be confirmed. This CDR3 spans 14 amino acids. Germline V gene sequence: CDR1 MDHEN, CDR2 SYDVKM. The CDR3 reads CASTPRVSQETQYF.

CDR3 protein: CASSPWAGATHNYGYTF. The chain carries TRBV18 and TRBJ1-2; no DNA is available, so the TRBD1 call from TCRdb remains unchecked. Germline V gene lookup returns CDR1 KGHSH and CDR2 LQKENI. CDR3 length: 17 amino acids.

The chain uses TRBV10-3 and TRBJ1-2; TCRdb proposes TRBD1, but this gene call is untestable without DNA. Germline V gene sequence: CDR1 ENHRY, CDR2 SYGVKD. This CDR3 region has 17 residues. CDR3 amino acids: CAITHSIRDAANYGYTF.

The chain's CDR3 is CASRPGPGQLNTEAFF. The rearrangement joins TRBV7-9 to TRBJ1-1; TCRdb reports TRBD1, a call that lacks DNA to check it against. Germline CDR1 reads SEHNR; CDR2 reads FQNEAQ (reference sequence). CDR3 length equals 16 residues.

This clonotype is deemed medium-sized by its frequency. The chain recombines TRBV7-6 with TRBJ2-1; the D gene TCRdb calls, TRBD1, cannot be checked with no DNA. The CDR3 runs 18 residues. Germline V gene sequence: CDR1 SGHVS, CDR2 FNYEAQ. The CDR3 region is CASSLVGVQGVSYNEQFF.

The chain recombines TRBV5-5 with TRBJ2-7; the D call of TRBD2 rests on TCRdb alone, since no DNA is present to check it. CDR1 is SGHKS and CDR2 is YYEKEE in the germline V gene (reference sequence). CDR3 length: 14 amino acids. This chain's CDR3 is CASSPQARFYEQYF. Full variable domain (remainder filled in from reference TRBV5-5 and TRBJ2-7): DAGVTQSPTHLIKTRGQQVTLRCSPISGHKSVSWYQQVLGQGPQFIFQYYEKEERGRGNFPDRFSARQFPNYSSELNVNALLLGDSALYLCASSPQARFYEQYFGPGTRLTVT.

The chain combines TRBV10-1 with TRBJ1-1. Per germline, CDR1 WNHNN and CDR2 SYGVQD (reference sequence). This CDR3 has 14 amino acids. The CDR3: CASSERKVNTEAFF.

This CDR3 reads CASGLALQGWAGELFF. The rearrangement uses TRBV12-5 and TRBJ2-2; TCRdb proposes TRBD1, but this gene call is untestable without DNA. This CDR3 is 16 amino acids long. Germline V lookup: CDR1 LGHNT, CDR2 FRNRAP.

The gene calls are TRBV10-3 and TRBJ2-7; TCRdb calls TRBD1, which cannot be checked without DNA. The CDR3 runs to 12 residues. Germline-derived CDR1 and CDR2 are ENHRY and SYGVKD. CDR3 loop: CAISQGTYEQYF.

This chain links TRBV5-8 with TRBJ2-3; TCRdb returns TRBD1, unconfirmable since there is no DNA. Germline V lookup: CDR1 SGHTS, CDR2 YDEGEE. The CDR3 has 15 amino acids. The CDR3 sequence is CASSSLDGGGDTQYF.

The chain couples TRBV6-5 to TRBJ1-6; TCRdb outputs TRBD1, but without DNA this stays unchecked. Germline V gene sequence: CDR1 MNHEY, CDR2 SVGAGI. The CDR3 covers 16 residues. Here the CDR3 reads CASSYSGGSYNSPLHF.

V and J are TRBV10-3 and TRBJ1-1; absent DNA, TCRdb's TRBD1 call cannot be checked. CDR1 ENHRY and CDR2 SYGVKD come from the germline V gene. This CDR3 comprises 13 residues. CDR3 sequence: CAIRGERGTEAFF.

J is TRBJ2-1 and V is TRBV6-2 or TRBV6-3; the TRBD1 assignment by TCRdb is unverifiable without DNA. The CDR3 is 13 amino acids. Germline V gene lookup returns CDR1 MNHEY and CDR2 SVGEGT. The CDR3 reads CASGSGGYNEQFF.

This rearrangement joins TRBV6-5 to TRBJ2-5. Germline CDR1 MNHEY, CDR2 SVGAGI. The CDR3 runs to 13 residues. CDR3 in amino acids: CASSYSSQETQYF.

The chain combines TRBV11-3 with TRBJ2-2. Germline CDR1 SGHNT, CDR2 YENEEA. This CDR3 region has 15 residues. CDR3 in amino acids: CASSLARMNTGELFF.

The rearrangement joins TRBV5-1 to TRBJ2-7; the D call from TCRdb, TRBD1, cannot be confirmed without DNA. There are 15 residues in the CDR3. Germline CDR1 is SGHRS and CDR2 is YFSETQ. The CDR3 loop is CASSLVLDRDYEQYF.

This chain joins TRBV28 and TRBJ2-7; TCRdb outputs TRBD1, but without DNA this stays unchecked. This CDR3 has 16 amino acids. The germline V gene has CDR1 MDHEN and CDR2 SYDVKM. The chain's CDR3 is CASSLISGTGSYEQYF. Full variable domain (rest looked up from reference TRBV28 and TRBJ2-7): DVKVTQSSRYLVKRTGEKVFLECVQDMDHENMFWYRQDPGLGLRLIYFSYDVKMKEKGDIPEGYSVSREKKERFSLILESASTNQTSMYLCASSLISGTGSYEQYFGPGTRLTVT.

The J gene is TRBJ2-1, the V gene TRBV6-2 or TRBV6-3. The CDR3 spans 15 residues. Germline CDR1 and CDR2: MNHEY and SVGEGT. CDR3 sequence reads: CASRQTGGTYNEQFF.

This chain joins TRBV29-1 and TRBJ2-1; TCRdb returns TRBD2, unconfirmable since there is no DNA. This CDR3 comprises 12 residues. Germline assignment: CDR1 SQVTM and CDR2 ANQGSEA. The CDR3 here is CSEADYNNEQFF.

This chain joins TRBV10-3 and TRBJ2-7; lacking DNA, the TRBD1 call made by TCRdb goes unchecked. Germline CDR1 and CDR2: ENHRY and SYGVKD. This CDR3 has 15 amino acids. CDR3 sequence: CAISEVQGAVYEQYF.

The genes are TRBV7-9 and TRBJ2-7; TCRdb outputs TRBD1, but without DNA this stays unchecked. Germline lookup yields CDR1 SEHNR and CDR2 FQNEAQ (reference sequence). CDR3 length: 15 amino acids. The CDR3 here is CASSPTSDRGFEQYF.

The J gene is TRBJ2-1, the V gene TRBV29-1; there is no DNA to check the TCRdb D call of TRBD1. The CDR3 length is 16 residues. Germline V gene data show CDR1 as SQVTM and CDR2 as ANQGSEA. The CDR3: CSVEYGWRGGYNEQFF.

V and J are TRBV27 and TRBJ2-3; absent DNA, TCRdb's TRBD2 call cannot be checked. The CDR3 covers 16 residues. The V gene's germline CDR1 is MNHEY and CDR2 SMNVEV (reference sequence). CDR3 loop: CASSLRAGGSTDTQYF.

The chain has TRBV15 and TRBJ2-7. From germline, CDR1 is LNHNV and CDR2 YYDKDF (reference sequence). The CDR3 totals 14 residues. CDR3 residues: CATSRDVELSEQYF.

V and J are TRBV7-9 and TRBJ2-1; checking the TCRdb D call of TRBD1 is not possible without DNA. From germline, CDR1 is SEHNR and CDR2 FQNEAQ (reference sequence). The CDR3 spans 13 residues. The CDR3 sequence is CASSFSGLDEQFF.

V is TRBV6-2 or TRBV6-3 and J is TRBJ2-1. The CDR3 loop spans 15 amino acids. CDR1 and CDR2 (germline): MNHEY, SVGEGT. The CDR3 loop is CASSHTESSYNEQFF.

This sequence joins TRBV5-1 and TRBJ1-4; TCRdb's D gene call, TRBD1, goes unchecked for lack of DNA. The CDR3 runs to 15 residues. The germline V gene has CDR1 SGHRS and CDR2 YFSETQ. This CDR3 reads CASSLAGGAYEKLFF. The full variable domain, with the rest looked up from reference TRBV5-1 and TRBJ1-4, is KAGVTQTPRYLIKTRGQQVTLSCSPISGHRSVSWYQQTPGQGLQFLFEYFSETQRNKGNFPGRFSGRQFSNSRSEMNVSTLELGDSALYLCASSLAGGAYEKLFFGSGTQLSVL.

The J gene is TRBJ2-3, the V gene TRBV10-3; without DNA, the TCRdb call of TRBD2 cannot be checked. CDR1 ENHRY and CDR2 SYGVKD come from the germline V gene. CDR3 length equals 19 residues. The CDR3 loop reads CAISEGLAGGPDPPDTQYF.